Presented here are 26 T cell receptor beta chains from one specimen sequenced in a study of radiotherapy plus CTLA-4 blockade in lung cancer. Method: immunoSEQ multiplex PCR; TCRdb's copy keeps in-frame clones and lacks some. Among 85,000 to 95,000 clones listed, approximately 80% were seen once. Sequencing used peripheral blood, obtained from a patient treated with radiotherapy plus ipilimumab. The origin of the receptors is a human donor with non-small cell lung cancer that progressed on radiotherapy plus ipilimumab.

The CDR3 DNA sequence: TGCAGCGTTGCAGAAAATAGCAATCAGCCCCAGCATTTT. Translated: CSVAENSNQPQHF. The chain links TRBV29-1 to TRBJ1-5, with D unresolved. From germline, CDR1 is SQVTM and CDR2 ANQGSEA. V lost 4 bases, J lost 0 bases, and 7 bases lay in between. This CDR3 spans 13 amino acids.

The count of this clone is one. This chain connects TRBV5-6 to TRBJ2-3, with a weak D call TRBD1 (6 bases). This CDR3 comprises 16 residues. Germline CDR1 is SGHDT and CDR2 is YYEEEE. Trimming took off 4 bases at V and 2 bases at J, with 17 bases between the two ends. The CDR3 sequence is CASSVLPGQHTDTQYF. CDR3 in DNA: TGTGCCAGCAGCGTGCTGCCGGGACAACACACAGATACGCAGTATTTT.

The chain joins TRBV27 to TRBJ2-6, with D unresolved. The length of the CDR3 is 16 residues. Germline V lookup: CDR1 MNHEY, CDR2 SMNVEV (reference sequence). Trimming took off 5 bases at V and 0 bases at J, with 11 bases between the two ends. Here the CDR3 reads CASSPPSISGANVLTF. The DNA for the CDR3 is TGTGCCAGCAGTCCCCCTTCGATCTCTGGGGCCAACGTCCTGACTTTC. Variable domain in full (rest from reference TRBV27 and TRBJ2-6): EAQVTQNPRYLITVTGKKLTVTCSQNMNHEYMSWYRQDPGLGLRQIYYSMNVEVTDKGDVPEGYKVSRKEKRNFPLILESPSPNQTSLYFCASSPPSISGANVLTFGAGSRLTVL.

The genes are TRBV9 and TRBJ2-1; D is perhaps TRBD1 or TRBD2 (5 bases each). This CDR3 is 14 amino acids long. Germline lookup yields CDR1 SGDLS and CDR2 YYNGEE. V was shortened by 2 bases and J by 9 bases, with 15 bases between the two germline ends. The CDR3 bases are TGTGCCAGCAGCGTCACCCCTAGTGGGGGTGAGCAGTTCTTC. It translates to CASSVTPSGGEQFF.

The V call is TRBV28, the J call TRBJ1-2, with D perhaps TRBD1 (6 bases). Germline CDR1 and CDR2: MDHEN and SYDVKM. The CDR3 contains 15 residues. Between the trimmed V and J ends, which lost 5 bases and 10 bases, there was a span of 23 bases. In nucleotides, the CDR3 is TGTGCCAGCAGTACCCGAACTGGACAGTGGATGACCTACACCTTC. Translated: CASSTRTGQWMTYTF.

V usage is TRBV5-1 and J usage is TRBJ1-1; D call uncertain. Trimming left V 2 bases short and J 2 bases short, with 10 bases between. Germline V gene sequence: CDR1 SGHRS, CDR2 YFSETQ. There are 14 residues in the CDR3. The CDR3 protein is CASSLGSINTEAFF. Written as DNA, the CDR3 is TGCGCCAGCAGCTTAGGATCTATTAACACTGAAGCTTTCTTT.

The V and J genes are TRBV6-4 and TRBJ2-3; D might be TRBD1 or TRBD2, each matching 5 bases. Germline V gene data show CDR1 as MRHNA and CDR2 as SNTAGT. CDR3 size: 14 residues. Trimming took off 4 bases at V and 2 bases at J, with 10 bases between the two ends. This CDR3 reads CASSAEGTTDTQYF. The CDR3 region has the DNA TGTGCCAGCAGTGCAGAGGGGACCACAGATACGCAGTATTTT.

The chain has TRBV18 and TRBJ1-1; a weak D match, TRBD1 (5 bases). V was cut by 3 bases and J by 5 bases, with 16 bases left in between. Germline-derived CDR1 and CDR2 are KGHSH and LQKENI. The CDR3 spans 15 residues. CDR3 nucleotide sequence: TGTGCCAGCTCACCCTTCTCGGGGGTAAGGACTGAAGCTTTCTTT. This gives the protein CASSPFSGVRTEAFF.

This sequence joins TRBV25-1 and TRBJ2-2; the D is unclear. CDR1 is MGHDK, CDR2 SYGVNS, per germline. Trimming removed 2 bases at V and 7 bases at J, with 11 bases between. The CDR3 extends over 14 amino acids. The CDR3 spells CASSEPNLGGELFF. The CDR3 DNA follows: TGTGCCAGCAGTGAACCCAATTTGGGCGGGGAGCTGTTTTTT.

This sequence joins TRBV10-1 and TRBJ2-1; no clear D. V lost 6 bases and J 0 bases, leaving 12 bases between the germline ends. This CDR3 has 15 amino acids. Germline values: CDR1 WNHNN, CDR2 SYGVQD (reference sequence). The CDR3 DNA follows: TGCGCCAGCAGCCCCGGCCCCAGCTCCTACAATGAGCAGTTCTTC. Its translation: CASSPGPSSYNEQFF.

This chain joins TRBV5-1 and TRBJ2-1; 9 nucleotides agree with TRBD1. Germline V gene lookup returns CDR1 SGHRS and CDR2 YFSETQ. This CDR3 region has 15 residues. V shed 8 bases and J 5 bases; nucleotides not matched to a gene: 11. Here the CDR3 DNA reads TGCGCCAGTATAAGGGACAGGGTGGCGGACAATGAGCAGTTCTTC. It is translated as CASIRDRVADNEQFF.

V usage is TRBV6-6 and J usage is TRBJ1-2; no clear D gene. Germline CDR1 is MNHNY and CDR2 is SVGAGI (reference sequence). Trimming took 6 bases from V and 0 from J, leaving 11 bases between them. The length of the CDR3 is 14 residues. The CDR3 DNA sequence: TGTGCCAGCAGAGCAGGTCCAGCTAACTATGGCTACACCTTC. Its translation is CASRAGPANYGYTF.

The rearrangement uses TRBV30 and TRBJ1-2, with 8 bases that match TRBD1. V lost 5 bases and J lost 1; bases outside the gene matches: 6. The CDR3 length is 14 residues. Looked up from germline, CDR1 is GTSNPN and CDR2 is SVGIG (reference sequence). The CDR3 nucleotides read TGTGCCTGGGCCGGGACAGGCCTTAACTATGGCTACACCTTC. Its protein is CAWAGTGLNYGYTF. The whole variable domain, filled in from reference TRBV30 and TRBJ1-2, reads SQTIHQWPATLVQPVGSPLSLECTVEGTSNPNLYWYRQAAGRGLQLLFYSVGIGQISSEVPQNLSASRPQDRQFILSSKKLLLSDSGFYLCAWAGTGLNYGYTFGSGTRLTVV.

The chain couples TRBV12-2 to TRBJ1-1; no DNA check was done on the table's D call, TRBD1. TRBV12-2 is reported as a pseudogene. This CDR3 comprises 15 residues. The CDR3 loop reads CASRPRDRVCTEAFF. The DNA of the CDR3 is TGTGCAAGTCGCCCTCGAGACAGGGTATGCACTGAAGCTTTCTTT.

The chain uses TRBV20-1 and TRBJ1-2; a possible D gene is TRBD1 (6 bases). Trimming left V 6 bases short and J 8 bases short, with 13 bases between. CDR3 length: 11 amino acids. Germline V CDR1 and CDR2: DFQATT, SNEGSKA (reference sequence). The CDR3 protein is CSANYRAGYTF. The CDR3 DNA follows: TGCAGTGCCAATTACAGGGCCGGCTACACCTTC.

The table lists this clone with a few counts. The chain employs TRBV6-5 and TRBJ2-7; 7 bases are shared with TRBD1. The CDR3 extends over 13 amino acids. Looked up from germline, CDR1 is MNHEY and CDR2 is SVGAGI. The V gene end was trimmed by 9 bases and the J gene end by 2 bases; junction bases not matched to a gene: 7. Written as DNA, the CDR3 is TGTGCCAGTAAACAGGGGACACCCTACGAGCAGTACTTC. It yields the protein CASKQGTPYEQYF.

The V call is TRBV4-2, the J call TRBJ2-1; 13 bases match TRBD2. With V trimmed by 1 base and J by 5 bases, 5 bases remained unmatched. Germline V gene sequence: CDR1 LGHNA, CDR2 YNFKEQ. This CDR3 is 17 amino acids long. In DNA, the CDR3 is TGTGCCAGCAGCCAAGGCGGGACTAGCGGGACAAACAATGAGCAGTTCTTC. This translates into CASSQGGTSGTNNEQFF.

A few counts support this clone. V gene TRBV4-2 combines with J gene TRBJ2-1; 10 nucleotides align to TRBD2. Per germline, CDR1 LGHNA and CDR2 YNFKEQ. This CDR3 comprises 17 residues. V shed 0 bases and J 2 bases; nucleotides not matched to a gene: 4. CDR3 bases: TGTGCCAGCAGCCAAGAAGCGGGAGGGATGGCCTACAATGAGCAGTTCTTC. This encodes CASSQEAGGMAYNEQFF.

The chain carries TRBV30 and TRBJ1-1, with TRBD1 matching over 7 bases. The V segment lost 4 bases and the J segment 2 bases; nucleotides outside the gene matches: 7. CDR1 GTSNPN and CDR2 SVGIG come from the germline V gene (reference sequence). This CDR3 has 14 amino acids. For the CDR3, the DNA is TGTGCCTGGAAATACAGGGGACTAAACACTGAAGCTTTCTTT. Its translation is CAWKYRGLNTEAFF.

This chain uses TRBV10-1 with TRBJ2-2; D might be TRBD1 (6 bases). The CDR3 consists of 14 residues. CDR1 and CDR2 from the germline V gene are WNHNN and SYGVQD (reference sequence). The V and J ends lost 8 bases and 2 bases respectively, with 12 bases between them. CDR3 region: CASQTGLNTGELFF. The DNA for the CDR3 is TGCGCCAGCCAGACAGGCCTTAACACCGGGGAGCTGTTTTTT.

The V gene is TRBV5-4, the J gene TRBJ2-5; D perhaps matches TRBD1 (5 bases). CDR1 is SGHNT and CDR2 is YYREEE in the germline V gene (reference sequence). The CDR3 has 13 amino acids. The V end lost 4 bases, the J end lost 2 bases, and 9 bases lay between the germline ends. The CDR3: CASSPRTQETQYF. Written as DNA, the CDR3 is TGTGCCAGCAGCCCGCGGACACAAGAGACCCAGTACTTC.

This chain joins TRBV7-9 and TRBJ1-4; possibly TRBD1 for D (6 bases). Trimming stripped 8 bases from V and 6 bases from J, with 16 bases between. The germline V gene has CDR1 SEHNR and CDR2 FQNEAQ (reference sequence). The CDR3 contains 14 residues. The chain's CDR3 is CASGTTGYDEKLFF. DNA for the CDR3: TGTGCCAGCGGGACAACAGGGTACGATGAAAAACTGTTTTTT.

The chain employs TRBV5-1 and TRBJ1-5, with 9 nucleotides matching TRBD1. Germline V gives CDR1 SGHRS, CDR2 YFSETQ. V lost 3 bases to trimming and J lost 5 bases; unmatched junction nucleotides: 9. The CDR3 covers 16 residues. In DNA, the CDR3 is TGCGCCAGCAGCTCTGGGGACAGGGAAGCAGATCAGCCCCAGCATTTT. Its protein is CASSSGDREADQPQHF.

The gene calls are TRBV6-5 and TRBJ2-7; D gene uncertain. CDR1 is MNHEY, CDR2 SVGAGI, per germline. The CDR3 has 13 amino acids. V was shortened by 5 bases and J by 2 bases, with 10 bases between the two germline ends. The CDR3 coding sequence is TGTGCCAGCAGTCCCCGGCTCCCCTACGAGCAGTACGTC. Encoded protein: CASSPRLPYEQYV.

This clone was picked up a small number of times. This chain links TRBV12-2 with TRBJ1-5. TRBV12-2 corresponds to a pseudogene. The CDR3 extends over 17 amino acids. CDR3 sequence reads: CASRLDRGRTTDQPQHF. The CDR3 nucleotides are TGTGCAAGTCGCTTAGATCGGGGACGGACTACTGATCAGCCCCAGCATTTT.

This chain joins TRBV5-6 and TRBJ2-3; D is undetermined. This CDR3 has 13 residues. Germline loops: CDR1 SGHDT, CDR2 YYEEEE. Trimming shortened V by 0 bases and J by 9 bases, and 11 bases separated the two germline ends. CDR3 nucleotides: TGTGCCAGCAGCTTGGGCTCGCCGGTAACGCAGTATTTT. This encodes CASSLGSPVTQYF.